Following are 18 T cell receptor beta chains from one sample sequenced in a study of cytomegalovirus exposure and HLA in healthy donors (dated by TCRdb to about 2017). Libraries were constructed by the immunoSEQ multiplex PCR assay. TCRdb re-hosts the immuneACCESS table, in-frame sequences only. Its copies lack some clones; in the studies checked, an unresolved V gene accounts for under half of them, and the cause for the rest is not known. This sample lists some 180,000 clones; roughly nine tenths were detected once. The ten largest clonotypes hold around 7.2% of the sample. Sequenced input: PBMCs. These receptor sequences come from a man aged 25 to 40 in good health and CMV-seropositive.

Written as DNA, the CDR3 is TGCGCCAGCAGCTTAAGAGGGGAGACCCAGTACTTC. The encoded protein is CASSLRGETQYF. J is TRBJ2-5 and V is TRBV5-1; TRBD2 might be the D (5 bases). Germline CDR1 SGHRS, CDR2 YFSETQ. V lost 2 bases to trimming and J lost 5 bases, with 7 bases between them. The CDR3 covers 12 residues.

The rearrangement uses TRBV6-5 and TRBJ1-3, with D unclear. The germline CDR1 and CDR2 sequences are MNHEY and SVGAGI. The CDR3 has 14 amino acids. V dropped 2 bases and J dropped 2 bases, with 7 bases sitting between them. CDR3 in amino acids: CASSYGDAGNTIYF. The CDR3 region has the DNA TGTGCCAGCAGTTACGGAGATGCTGGAAACACCATATATTTT.

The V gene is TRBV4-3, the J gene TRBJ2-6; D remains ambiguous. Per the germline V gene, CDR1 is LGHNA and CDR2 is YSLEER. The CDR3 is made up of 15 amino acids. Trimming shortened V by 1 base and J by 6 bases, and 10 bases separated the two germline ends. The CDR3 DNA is TGCGCCAGCAGCCAAGGGAGTGGTGCGGCCAACGTCCTGACTTTC. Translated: CASSQGSGAANVLTF.

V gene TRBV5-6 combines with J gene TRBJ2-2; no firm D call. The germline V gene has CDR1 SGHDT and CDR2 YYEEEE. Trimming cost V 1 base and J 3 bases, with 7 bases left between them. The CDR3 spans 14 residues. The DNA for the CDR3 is TGTGCCAGCAGCTTGCTAGGAGACACCGGGGAGCTGTTTTTT. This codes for CASSLLGDTGELFF.

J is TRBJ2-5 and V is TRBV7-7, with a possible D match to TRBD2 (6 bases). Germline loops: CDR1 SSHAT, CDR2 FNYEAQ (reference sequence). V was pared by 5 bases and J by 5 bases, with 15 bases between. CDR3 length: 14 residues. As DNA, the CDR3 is TGTGCCAGCAGCCCCCCGGGACTTGGGGAGACCCAGTACTTC. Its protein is CASSPPGLGETQYF.

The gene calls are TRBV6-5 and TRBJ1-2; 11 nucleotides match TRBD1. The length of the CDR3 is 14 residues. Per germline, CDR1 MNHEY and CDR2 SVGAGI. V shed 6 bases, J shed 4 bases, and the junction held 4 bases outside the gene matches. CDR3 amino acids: CASRSGTGGYGYTF. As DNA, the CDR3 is TGTGCCAGCAGATCCGGGACAGGGGGCTATGGCTACACCTTC.

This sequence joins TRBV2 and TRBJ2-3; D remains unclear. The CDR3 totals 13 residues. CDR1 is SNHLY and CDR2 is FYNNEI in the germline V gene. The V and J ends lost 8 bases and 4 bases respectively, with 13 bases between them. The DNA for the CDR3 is TGTGCCAGCTTCGAGCGTAGGCCAGATACGCAGTATTTT. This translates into CASFERRPDTQYF.

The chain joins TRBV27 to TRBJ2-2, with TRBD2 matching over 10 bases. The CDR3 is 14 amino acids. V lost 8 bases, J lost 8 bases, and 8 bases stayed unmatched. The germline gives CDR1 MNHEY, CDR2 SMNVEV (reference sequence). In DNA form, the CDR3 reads TGTGCCAGCGGGAGCGGGAGGGCCGTGGGGGAGCTGTTTTTT. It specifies CASGSGRAVGELFF.

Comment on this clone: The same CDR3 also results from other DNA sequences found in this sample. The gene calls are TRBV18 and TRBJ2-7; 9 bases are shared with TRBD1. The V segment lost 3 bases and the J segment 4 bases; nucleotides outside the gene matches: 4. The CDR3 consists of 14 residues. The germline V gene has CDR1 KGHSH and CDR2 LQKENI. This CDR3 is CASSPTTGGYEQYF. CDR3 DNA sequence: TGTGCCAGCTCACCTACGACAGGGGGGTACGAGCAGTACTTC.

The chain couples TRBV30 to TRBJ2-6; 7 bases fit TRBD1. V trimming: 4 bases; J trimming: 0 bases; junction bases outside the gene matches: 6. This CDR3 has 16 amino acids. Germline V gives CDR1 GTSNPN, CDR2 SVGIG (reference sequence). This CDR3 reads CAWTGQQTSGANVLTF. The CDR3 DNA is TGTGCCTGGACGGGACAGCAGACCTCTGGGGCCAACGTCCTGACTTTC.

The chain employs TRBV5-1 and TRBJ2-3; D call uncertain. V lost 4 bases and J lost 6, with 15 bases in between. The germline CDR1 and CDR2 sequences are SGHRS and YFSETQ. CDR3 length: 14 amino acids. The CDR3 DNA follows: TGCGCCAGCAGCCCGACTGCCCTATCGGATACGCAGTATTTT. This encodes CASSPTALSDTQYF.

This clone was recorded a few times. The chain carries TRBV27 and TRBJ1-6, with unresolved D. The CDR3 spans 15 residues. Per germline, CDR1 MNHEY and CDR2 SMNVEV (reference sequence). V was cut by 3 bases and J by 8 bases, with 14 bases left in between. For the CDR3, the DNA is TGTGCCAGCAGTTTGTGGGAATCCCCTTATTCACCCCTCCACTTT. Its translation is CASSLWESPYSPLHF.

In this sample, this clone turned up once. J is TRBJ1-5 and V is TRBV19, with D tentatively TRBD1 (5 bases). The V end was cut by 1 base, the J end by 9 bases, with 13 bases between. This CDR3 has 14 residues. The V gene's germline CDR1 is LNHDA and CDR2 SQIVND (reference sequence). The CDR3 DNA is TGTGCCAGTAGTATAGTAGTCGGAAGGGGGCCCCAGCATTTT. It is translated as CASSIVVGRGPQHF.

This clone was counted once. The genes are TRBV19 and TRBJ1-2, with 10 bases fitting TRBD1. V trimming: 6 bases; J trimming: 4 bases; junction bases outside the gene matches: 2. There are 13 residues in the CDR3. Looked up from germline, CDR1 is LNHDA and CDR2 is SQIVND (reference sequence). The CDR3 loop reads CASRRDRGYGYTF. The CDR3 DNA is TGTGCCAGTAGACGGGACAGGGGCTATGGCTACACCTTC.

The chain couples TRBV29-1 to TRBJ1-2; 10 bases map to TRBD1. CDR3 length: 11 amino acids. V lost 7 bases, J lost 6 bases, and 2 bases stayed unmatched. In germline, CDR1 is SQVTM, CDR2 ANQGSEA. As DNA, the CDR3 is TGCAGCGCAGGGACAGGGGATGGCTACACCTTC. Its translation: CSAGTGDGYTF.

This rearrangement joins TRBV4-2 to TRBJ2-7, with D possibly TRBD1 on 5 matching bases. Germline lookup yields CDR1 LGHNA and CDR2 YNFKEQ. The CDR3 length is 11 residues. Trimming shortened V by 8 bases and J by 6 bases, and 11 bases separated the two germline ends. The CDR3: CASVWGGEQYF. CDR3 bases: TGTGCCAGCGTGTGGGGCGGCGAGCAGTACTTC.

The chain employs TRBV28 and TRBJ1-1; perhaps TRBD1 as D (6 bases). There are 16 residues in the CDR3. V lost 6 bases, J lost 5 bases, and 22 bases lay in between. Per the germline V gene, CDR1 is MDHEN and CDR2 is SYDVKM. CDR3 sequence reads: CASSPNRQAVWTEAFF. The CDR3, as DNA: TGTGCCAGCAGCCCCAACCGACAGGCGGTGTGGACTGAAGCTTTCTTT.

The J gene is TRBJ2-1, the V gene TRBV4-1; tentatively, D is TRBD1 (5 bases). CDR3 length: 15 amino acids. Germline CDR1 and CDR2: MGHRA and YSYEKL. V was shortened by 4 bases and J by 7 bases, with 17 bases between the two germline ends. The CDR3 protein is CASSLGHGSVNEQFF. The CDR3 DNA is TGCGCCAGCAGCCTCGGACACGGCTCCGTAAATGAGCAGTTCTTC.